The 10 T cell receptor beta chains below were found in one sample sequenced in a study of blood T cell repertoires in COVID-19. Measured with immunoSEQ multiplex PCR; TCRdb has only the in-frame clones, and not every one. The table includes 200,000 to 250,000 clones, 70% to 90% detected once. Specimen: peripheral blood. These TCRs come from a man aged 35 to 55 with acute or convalescent COVID-19.

The chain combines TRBV19 with TRBJ1-5; D remains ambiguous. V shed 7 bases and J shed 0 bases, with 7 bases lying between them. Germline-derived CDR1 and CDR2 are LNHDA and SQIVND (reference sequence). This CDR3 comprises 13 residues. The CDR3, as DNA: TGTGCCAGTACCGCACTTAGCAATCAGCCCCAGCATTTT. As protein: CASTALSNQPQHF.

This chain uses TRBV5-5 with TRBJ1-3; no firm D call. Between the trimmed V and J ends, which lost 3 bases and 0 bases, there was a span of 10 bases. The CDR3 is made up of 15 amino acids. Germline values: CDR1 SGHKS, CDR2 YYEKEE (reference sequence). The chain's CDR3 is CASSWEGTSGNTIYF. The CDR3 DNA reads as TGTGCCAGCAGCTGGGAGGGCACCTCTGGAAACACCATATATTTT.

Regarding this clone: Germline and junction disagree at one end, which may indicate a read error. The chain links TRBV7-7 to TRBJ2-7; maybe TRBD1 (6 bases). Germline lookup yields CDR1 SSHAT and CDR2 FNYEAQ (reference sequence). The CDR3 consists of 15 residues. The DNA of the CDR3 is TGTGCTAGCAGCTTACCCGACAGGCTCTCCTACGAGCAGTACTTC. This gives the protein CASSLPDRLSYEQYF.

This clone appeared a few times. The chain employs TRBV3-1 (or the pseudogene TRBV3-2) and TRBJ1-3; TRBD1 agrees at 9 bases. CDR1 is LGHDT, CDR2 YNNKEL, per germline (reference sequence). The J segment lost 6 bases and the V segment lost 5 bases, leaving 8 bases of the junction unmatched. This CDR3 region has 15 residues. Written as DNA, the CDR3 is TGTGCCAGCAGCGCCCGGGACAGGGATCTAAACACCATATATTTT. Translated, it gives CASSARDRDLNTIYF.

This sequence joins TRBV6-6 and TRBJ1-1; D is perhaps TRBD1 (5 bases). CDR1 is MNHNY, CDR2 SVGAGI, per germline (reference sequence). CDR3 length: 13 residues. V lost 6 bases, J lost 2 bases, and 10 bases lay in between. CDR3 sequence (DNA): TGTGCCAGCAGCCTGACAGTTAACACTGAAGCTTTCTTT. It yields the protein CASSLTVNTEAFF.

The chain joins TRBV30 to TRBJ1-4; no clear D. This CDR3 spans 14 amino acids. The V gene lost 3 bases and the J gene lost 8 bases, with 16 bases spanning the gap. Germline CDR1 reads GTSNPN; CDR2 reads SVGIG (reference sequence). The CDR3, as DNA: TGTGCCTGGAGGAAGGCGGGTGGGGTCGAAAAACTGTTTTTT. Amino acid sequence: CAWRKAGGVEKLFF.

This clone was detected once. The rearrangement joins TRBV6-5 to TRBJ1-5, with D possibly TRBD1 on 5 matching bases. The CDR3 is made up of 13 amino acids. CDR1 and CDR2 (germline): MNHEY, SVGAGI. V lost 5 bases and J 7 bases, leaving 12 bases between the germline ends. The CDR3 coding sequence is TGTGCCAGCAGTAGAGACAGATCCCAGCCCCAGCATTTT. Translating gives CASSRDRSQPQHF.

The J gene is TRBJ1-1, the V gene TRBV11-3; 7 bases agree with TRBD1. V was clipped by 4 bases and J by 2 bases; unmatched bases: 10. The CDR3 sequence is 16 residues long. Germline CDR1 is SGHNT and CDR2 is YENEEA. CDR3 bases: TGTGCCAGCAGCTCCGGAGGCCGACAGGGAAACACTGAAGCTTTCTTT. Its translation is CASSSGGRQGNTEAFF.

This rearrangement joins TRBV9 to TRBJ1-5; maybe TRBD1 (5 bases). Germline CDR1 and CDR2: SGDLS and YYNGEE. Trimming took 3 bases from V and 7 from J, leaving 14 bases between them. The CDR3 is made up of 14 amino acids. CDR3: CASSAHRSGQPQHF. CDR3 nucleotides: TGTGCCAGCAGCGCCCACAGGTCCGGCCAGCCCCAGCATTTT.

The J gene is TRBJ2-7, the V gene TRBV7-9; possible D gene TRBD2, 5 bases. Germline CDR1 SEHNR, CDR2 FQNEAQ (reference sequence). The CDR3 runs 15 residues. V was shortened by 5 bases and J by 3 bases, with 17 bases between the two germline ends. CDR3 in amino acids: CASSRTGAGSYEQYF. DNA of the CDR3: TGTGCCAGCAGCCGGACCGGTGCGGGCAGCTACGAGCAGTACTTC.